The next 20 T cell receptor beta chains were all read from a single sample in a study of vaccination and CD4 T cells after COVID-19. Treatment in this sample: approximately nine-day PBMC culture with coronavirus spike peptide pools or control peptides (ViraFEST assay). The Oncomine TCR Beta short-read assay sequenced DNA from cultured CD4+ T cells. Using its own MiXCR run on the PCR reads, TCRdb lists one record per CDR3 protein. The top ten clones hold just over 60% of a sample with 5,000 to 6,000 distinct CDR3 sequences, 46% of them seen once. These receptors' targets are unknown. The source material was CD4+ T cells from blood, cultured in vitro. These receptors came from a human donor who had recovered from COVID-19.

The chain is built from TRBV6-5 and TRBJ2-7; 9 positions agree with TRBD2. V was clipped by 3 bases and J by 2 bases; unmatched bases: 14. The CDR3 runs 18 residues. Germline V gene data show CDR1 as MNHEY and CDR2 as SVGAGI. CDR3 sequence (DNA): TGTGCCAGCAGTTATCGGCTAGCGGGGAGTTTGGGTACCTACGAGCAGTACTTC. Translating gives CASSYRLAGSLGTYEQYF.

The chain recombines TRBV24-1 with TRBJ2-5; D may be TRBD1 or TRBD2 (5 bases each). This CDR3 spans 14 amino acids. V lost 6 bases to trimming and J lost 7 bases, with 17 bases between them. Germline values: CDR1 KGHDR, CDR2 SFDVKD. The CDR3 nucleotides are TGTGCCACCAGTCCTACCGGGACCAGATTGACCCAGTACTTC. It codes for CATSPTGTRLTQYF.

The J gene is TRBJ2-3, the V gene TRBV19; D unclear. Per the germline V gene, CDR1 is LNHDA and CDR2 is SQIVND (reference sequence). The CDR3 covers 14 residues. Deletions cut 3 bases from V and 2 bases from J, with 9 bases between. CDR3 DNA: TGTGCCAGTAGTATCGACGGATCCACAGATACGCAGTATTTT. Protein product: CASSIDGSTDTQYF.

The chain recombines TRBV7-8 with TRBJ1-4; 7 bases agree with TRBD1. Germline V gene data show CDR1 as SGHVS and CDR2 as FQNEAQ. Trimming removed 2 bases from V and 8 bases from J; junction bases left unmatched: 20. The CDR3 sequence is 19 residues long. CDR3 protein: CASSLLPPSYRGGEEKLFF. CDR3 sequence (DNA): TGTGCCAGCAGCTTACTACCCCCCTCATACAGGGGTGGGGAGGAAAAACTGTTTTTT.

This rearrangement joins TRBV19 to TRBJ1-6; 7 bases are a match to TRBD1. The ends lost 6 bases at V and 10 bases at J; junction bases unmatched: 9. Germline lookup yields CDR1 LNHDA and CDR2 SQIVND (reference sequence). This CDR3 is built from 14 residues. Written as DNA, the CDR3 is TGTGCCAGTAGAGCCGACAGGGTAGGGTCACCCCTCCACTTT. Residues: CASRADRVGSPLHF.

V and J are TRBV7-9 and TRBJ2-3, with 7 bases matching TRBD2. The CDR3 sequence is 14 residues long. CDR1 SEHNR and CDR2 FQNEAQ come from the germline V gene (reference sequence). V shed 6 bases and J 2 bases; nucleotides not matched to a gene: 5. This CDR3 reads CASSPGLNTDTQYF. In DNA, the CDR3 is TGTGCCAGCAGTCCGGGACTAAACACAGATACGCAGTATTTT.

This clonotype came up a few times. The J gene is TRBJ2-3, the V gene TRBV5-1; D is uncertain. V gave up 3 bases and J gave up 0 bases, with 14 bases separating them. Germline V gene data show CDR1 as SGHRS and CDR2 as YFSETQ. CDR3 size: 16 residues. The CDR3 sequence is CASSSYLALSTDTQYF. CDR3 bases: TGCGCCAGCAGCTCCTACTTGGCGCTAAGCACAGATACGCAGTATTTT.

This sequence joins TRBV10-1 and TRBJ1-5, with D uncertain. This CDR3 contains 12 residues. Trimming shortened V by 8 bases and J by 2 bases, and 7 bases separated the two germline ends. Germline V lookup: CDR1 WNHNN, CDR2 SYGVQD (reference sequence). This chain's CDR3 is CASGEGNQPQHF. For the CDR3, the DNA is TGCGCCAGCGGGGAGGGCAATCAGCCCCAGCATTTT.

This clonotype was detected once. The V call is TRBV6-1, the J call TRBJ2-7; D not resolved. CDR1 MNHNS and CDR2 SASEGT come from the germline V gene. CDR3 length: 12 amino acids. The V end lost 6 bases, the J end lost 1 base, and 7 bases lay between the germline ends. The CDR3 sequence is CASRSSSYEQYF. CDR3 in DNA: TGTGCCAGCAGGTCCAGTTCCTACGAGCAGTACTTC.

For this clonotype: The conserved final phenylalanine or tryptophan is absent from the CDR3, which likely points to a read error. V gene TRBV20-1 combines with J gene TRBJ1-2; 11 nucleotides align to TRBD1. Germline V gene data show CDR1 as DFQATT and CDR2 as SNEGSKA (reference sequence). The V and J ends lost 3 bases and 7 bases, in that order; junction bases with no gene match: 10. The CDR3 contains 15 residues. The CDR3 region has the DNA TGCAGTGCTAGCCCCATGGGACAGGGGGGAAGTGGCTACACCCTC. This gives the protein CSASPMGQGGSGYTL.

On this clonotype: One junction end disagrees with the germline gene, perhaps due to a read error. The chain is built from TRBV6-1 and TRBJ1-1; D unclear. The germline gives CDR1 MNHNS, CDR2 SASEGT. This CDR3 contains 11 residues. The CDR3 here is CASCQNAEAFF. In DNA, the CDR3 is TGTGCCAGCTGTCAGAACGCTGAAGCTTTCTTT.

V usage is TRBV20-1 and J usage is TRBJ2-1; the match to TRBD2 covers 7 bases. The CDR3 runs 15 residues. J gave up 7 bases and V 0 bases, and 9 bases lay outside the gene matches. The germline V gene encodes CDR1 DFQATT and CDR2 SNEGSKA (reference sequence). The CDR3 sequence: CSARDHGTTLNEQFF. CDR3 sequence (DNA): TGCAGTGCTAGAGACCACGGGACTACGCTAAATGAGCAGTTCTTC.

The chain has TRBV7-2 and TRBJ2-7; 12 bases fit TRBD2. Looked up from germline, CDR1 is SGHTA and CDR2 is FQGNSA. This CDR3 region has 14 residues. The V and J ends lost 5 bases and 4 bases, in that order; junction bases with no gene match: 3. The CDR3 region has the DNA TGTGCCAGCAGCCGGACTAGCGGGATATACGAGCAGTACTTC. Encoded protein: CASSRTSGIYEQYF.

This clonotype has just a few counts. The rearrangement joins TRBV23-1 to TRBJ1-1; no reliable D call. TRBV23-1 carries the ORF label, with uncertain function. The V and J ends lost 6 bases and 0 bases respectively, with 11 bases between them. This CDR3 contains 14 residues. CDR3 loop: CASSPKRVNTEAFF. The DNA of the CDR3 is TGCGCCAGCAGCCCGAAGAGGGTGAACACTGAAGCTTTCTTT.

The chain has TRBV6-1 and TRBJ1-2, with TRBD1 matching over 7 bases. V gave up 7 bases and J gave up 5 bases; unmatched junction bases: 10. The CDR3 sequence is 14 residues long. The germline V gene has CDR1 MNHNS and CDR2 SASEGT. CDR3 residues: CASTAGTVGYGYTF. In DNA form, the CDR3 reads TGTGCCAGCACCGCGGGGACAGTTGGTTATGGCTACACCTTC.

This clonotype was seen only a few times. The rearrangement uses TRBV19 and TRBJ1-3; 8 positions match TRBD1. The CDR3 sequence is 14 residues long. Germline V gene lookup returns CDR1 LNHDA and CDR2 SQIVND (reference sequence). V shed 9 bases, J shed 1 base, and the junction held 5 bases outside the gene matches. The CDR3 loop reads CASRRQGSGNTIYF. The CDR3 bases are TGTGCCAGCAGGCGACAGGGGTCTGGAAACACCATATATTTT.

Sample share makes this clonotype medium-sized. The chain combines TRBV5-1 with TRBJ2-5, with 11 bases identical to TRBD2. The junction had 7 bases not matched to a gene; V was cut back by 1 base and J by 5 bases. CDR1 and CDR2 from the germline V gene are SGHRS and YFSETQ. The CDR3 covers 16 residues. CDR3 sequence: CASSLSSGGLGETQYF. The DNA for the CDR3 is TGCGCCAGCAGCTTGTCTAGCGGGGGGCTGGGGGAGACCCAGTACTTC.

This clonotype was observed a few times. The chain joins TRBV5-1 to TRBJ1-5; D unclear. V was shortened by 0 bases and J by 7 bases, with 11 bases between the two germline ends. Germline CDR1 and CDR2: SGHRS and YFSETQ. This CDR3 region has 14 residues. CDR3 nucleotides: TGCGCCAGCAGCTTGGGACGGGGTGACCAGCCCCAGCATTTT. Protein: CASSLGRGDQPQHF. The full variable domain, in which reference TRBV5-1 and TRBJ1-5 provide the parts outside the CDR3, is KAGVTQTPRYLIKTRGQQVTLSCSPISGHRSVSWYQQTPGQGLQFLFEYFSETQRNKGNFPGRFSGRQFSNSRSEMNVSTLELGDSALYLCASSLGRGDQPQHFGDGTRLSIL.

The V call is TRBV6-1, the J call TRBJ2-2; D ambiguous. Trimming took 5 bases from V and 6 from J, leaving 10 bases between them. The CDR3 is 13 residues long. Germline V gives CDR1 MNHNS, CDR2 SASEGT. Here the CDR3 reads CASSLRSAGELFF. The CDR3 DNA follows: TGTGCCAGCAGTCTAAGGAGTGCCGGGGAGCTGTTTTTT.

CDR3 coding DNA: TGTGCCACCGCCGGGACCGACGGCTTTAATTCACCCCTCCACTTT. This encodes CATAGTDGFNSPLHF. The J gene is TRBJ1-6, the V gene TRBV6-2 or TRBV6-3; possibly TRBD1 for D (5 bases). CDR3 size: 15 residues. Per germline, CDR1 MNHEY and CDR2 SVGEGT. Trimming removed 10 bases from V and 6 bases from J, with 19 bases in between.